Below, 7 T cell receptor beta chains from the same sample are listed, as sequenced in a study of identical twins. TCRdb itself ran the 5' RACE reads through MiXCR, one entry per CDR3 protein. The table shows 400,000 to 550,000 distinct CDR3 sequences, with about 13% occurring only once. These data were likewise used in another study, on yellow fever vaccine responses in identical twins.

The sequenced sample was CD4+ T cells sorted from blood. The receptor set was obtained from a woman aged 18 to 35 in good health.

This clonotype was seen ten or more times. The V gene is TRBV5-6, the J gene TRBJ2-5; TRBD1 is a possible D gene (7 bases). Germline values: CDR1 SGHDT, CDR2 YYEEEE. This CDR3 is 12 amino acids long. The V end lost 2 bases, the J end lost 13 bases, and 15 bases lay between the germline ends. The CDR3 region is CASSFRAGQTYF. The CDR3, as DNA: TGTGCCAGCAGCTTTAGGGCGGGACAGACGTACTTC.

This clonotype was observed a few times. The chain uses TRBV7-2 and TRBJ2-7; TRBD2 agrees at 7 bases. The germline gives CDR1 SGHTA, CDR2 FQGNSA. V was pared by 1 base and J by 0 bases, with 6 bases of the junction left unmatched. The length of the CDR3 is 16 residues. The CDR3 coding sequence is TGTGCCAGCAGCTTAGATTCGGGAGGTACCTCCTACGAGCAGTACTTC. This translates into CASSLDSGGTSYEQYF.

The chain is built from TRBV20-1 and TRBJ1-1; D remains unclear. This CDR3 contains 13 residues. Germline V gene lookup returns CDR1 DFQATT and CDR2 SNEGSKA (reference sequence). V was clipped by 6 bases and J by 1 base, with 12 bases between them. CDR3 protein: CSAPSGKNTEAFF. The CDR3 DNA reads TGCAGTGCGCCCTCGGGGAAGAACACTGAAGCTTTCTTT.

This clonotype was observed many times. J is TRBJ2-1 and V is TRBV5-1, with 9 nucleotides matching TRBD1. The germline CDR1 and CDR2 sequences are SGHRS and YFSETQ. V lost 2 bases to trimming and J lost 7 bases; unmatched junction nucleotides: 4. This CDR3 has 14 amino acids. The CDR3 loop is CASSFGTGSNEQFF. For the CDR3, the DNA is TGCGCCAGCAGCTTCGGGACAGGGTCTAATGAGCAGTTCTTC. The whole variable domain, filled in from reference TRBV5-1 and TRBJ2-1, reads KAGVTQTPRYLIKTRGQQVTLSCSPISGHRSVSWYQQTPGQGLQFLFEYFSETQRNKGNFPGRFSGRQFSNSRSEMNVSTLELGDSALYLCASSFGTGSNEQFFGPGTRLTVL.

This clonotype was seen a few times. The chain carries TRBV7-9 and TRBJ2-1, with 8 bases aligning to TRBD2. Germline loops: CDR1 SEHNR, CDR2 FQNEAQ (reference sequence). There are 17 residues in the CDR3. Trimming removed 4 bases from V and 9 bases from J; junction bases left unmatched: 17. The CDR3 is CASSSPGLDLYVGEQFF. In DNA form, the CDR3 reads TGTGCCAGCAGCTCCCCGGGACTAGATTTATACGTGGGTGAGCAGTTCTTC.

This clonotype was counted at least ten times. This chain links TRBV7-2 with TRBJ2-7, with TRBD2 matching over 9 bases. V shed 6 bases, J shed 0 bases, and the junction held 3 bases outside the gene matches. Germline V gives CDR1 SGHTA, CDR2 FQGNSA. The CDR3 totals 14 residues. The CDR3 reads CASRKREVSYEQYF. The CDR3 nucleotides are TGTGCCAGCAGGAAGCGGGAGGTCTCCTACGAGCAGTACTTC. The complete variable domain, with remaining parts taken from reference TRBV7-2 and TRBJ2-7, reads GAGVSQSPSNKVTEKGKDVELRCDPISGHTALYWYRQSLGQGLEFLIYFQGNSAPDKSGLPSDRFSAERTGGSVSTLTIQRTQQEDSAVYLCASRKREVSYEQYFGPGTRLTVT.

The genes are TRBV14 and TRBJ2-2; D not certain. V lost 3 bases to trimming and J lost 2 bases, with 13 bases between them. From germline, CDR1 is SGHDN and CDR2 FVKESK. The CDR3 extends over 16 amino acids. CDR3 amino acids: CASSQRLAINTGELFF. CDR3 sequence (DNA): TGTGCCAGCAGCCAGCGTTTGGCTATAAACACCGGGGAGCTGTTTTTT.